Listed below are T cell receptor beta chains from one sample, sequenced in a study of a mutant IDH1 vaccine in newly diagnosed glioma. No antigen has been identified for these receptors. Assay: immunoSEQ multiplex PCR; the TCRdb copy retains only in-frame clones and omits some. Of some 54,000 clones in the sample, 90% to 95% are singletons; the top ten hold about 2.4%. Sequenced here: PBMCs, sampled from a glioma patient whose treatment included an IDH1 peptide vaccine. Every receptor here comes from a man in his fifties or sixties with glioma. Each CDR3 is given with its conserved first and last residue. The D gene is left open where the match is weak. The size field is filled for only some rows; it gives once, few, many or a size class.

cdr3_nt: TGTGCCAGCAGTTACTTAAGGGTGGGGAACACTGAAGCTTTCTTT
cdr3_aa: CASSYLRVGNTEAFF
v_call: TRBV6-6
cdr3_length: 15
d_call: NA
clone_size: NA
j_call: TRBJ1-1

cdr3_nt: TGTGCCAGCAGTCCACGGACAGGGGGGCCTAATGAAAAACTGTTTTTT
cdr3_aa: CASSPRTGGPNEKLFF
v_call: TRBV27
cdr3_length: 16
d_call: TRBD1
clone_size: NA
j_call: TRBJ1-4

cdr3_nt: TGTGCCAGCTCACCGGCCTCCGATTTGAACACTGAAGCTTTCTTT
cdr3_aa: CASSPASDLNTEAFF
v_call: TRBV18
cdr3_length: 15
d_call: NA
clone_size: NA
j_call: TRBJ1-1

cdr3_nt: TGTGCTAGCAGCCGGGTGACTGGGCCCGCGGGGACCCAGTACTTC
cdr3_aa: CASSRVTGPAGTQYF
v_call: TRBV7-7
cdr3_length: 15
d_call: NA
clone_size: NA
j_call: TRBJ2-5

cdr3_nt: TGTGCCAGCAGTGACTCCGCGGGGGGGAACAATGAGCAGTTCTTC
cdr3_aa: CASSDSAGGNNEQFF
v_call: TRBV6-4
cdr3_length: 15
d_call: TRBD2
clone_size: few
j_call: TRBJ2-1

cdr3_nt: TGTGCCAGCAGTGAAAGGGGCGGTCCGGAGACCCAGTACTTC
cdr3_aa: CASSERGGPETQYF
v_call: TRBV2
cdr3_length: 14
d_call: NA
clone_size: NA
j_call: TRBJ2-5

cdr3_nt: TGCGCCAGCAGCCCGCGACTAGCGGGTCCCTCGAGCTCCTACGAGCAGTACTTC
cdr3_aa: CASSPRLAGPSSSYEQYF
v_call: TRBV4-1
cdr3_length: 18
d_call: TRBD2
clone_size: NA
j_call: TRBJ2-7

cdr3_nt: TGTGCCAGCAGCTTAACGGGGCTAAATGAAGAGACCCAGTACTTC
cdr3_aa: CASSLTGLNEETQYF
v_call: TRBV11-1
cdr3_length: 15
d_call: NA
clone_size: NA
j_call: TRBJ2-5

cdr3_nt: TGTGCCAGCAGCGTCCCCCCCCCGGCCAATGAGCAGTTCTTC
cdr3_aa: CASSVPPPANEQFF
v_call: TRBV7-2
cdr3_length: 14
d_call: NA
clone_size: NA
j_call: TRBJ2-1

cdr3_nt: TGTGCCAGCAGCGAAACTAACACCGGGGAGCTGTTTTTT
cdr3_aa: CASSETNTGELFF
v_call: TRBV9
cdr3_length: 13
d_call: NA
clone_size: NA
j_call: TRBJ2-2

cdr3_nt: TGCGCCAGCAGCCAGGACAGTGGAAATCAGCCCCAGCATTTT
cdr3_aa: CASSQDSGNQPQHF
v_call: TRBV4-1
cdr3_length: 14
d_call: NA
clone_size: NA
j_call: TRBJ1-5

cdr3_nt: TGTGCCAGCAGCTGGTCCTATGGCTACACCTTC
cdr3_aa: CASSWSYGYTF
v_call: TRBV5-5
cdr3_length: 11
d_call: NA
clone_size: NA
j_call: TRBJ1-2

cdr3_nt: TGTGCCAGCAGCCCGTCCCCAGGGGGCATCAATGAAAAACTGTTTTTT
cdr3_aa: CASSPSPGGINEKLFF
v_call: TRBV5-4
cdr3_length: 16
d_call: TRBD1
clone_size: once
j_call: TRBJ1-4